These T cell receptor beta chains were read from a single sample in a study of response to subunit inactivated influenza vaccine. TCRdb fed the RT-PCR reads into MiXCR, producing one record per CDR3 protein. The sample shows 450,000 to 600,000 distinct CDR3 sequences, approximately 7.3% of them seen only once. Sequencing used PBMCs from blood, obtained around 25 months after vaccination. All receptors come from a man aged 50-75 years who received an inactivated influenza vaccine. CDR3s leave out the opening cysteine and the closing phenylalanine or tryptophan. The D gene is left open where the match is weak. Clone size appears in some rows only: once, few, many, or a class for an expanded clone.

NA,TRBV27,TRBJ1-6,many,ASSLPSPLH
NA,TRBV7-2,TRBJ1-2,NA,ASSAGLWSPNYGYT
NA,TRBV6-1,TRBJ1-6,NA,ASSRTSVGSPLH
NA,TRBV15,TRBJ2-2,many,ATSRDFRETGELF
TRBD2,TRBV11-2,TRBJ2-2,NA,ASSSLSGIVGELF
TRBD1,TRBV4-3,TRBJ1-4,many,ASSQDPAGGEKLF
TRBD2,TRBV30,TRBJ2-1,few,GGGLAGYNEQF
NA,TRBV12-3/TRBV12-4,TRBJ2-2,NA,ASSVPEGRGELF
TRBD1,TRBV20-1,TRBJ1-5,few,SAMDRGLVFGNQPQH
TRBD1,TRBV3-1,TRBJ2-2,NA,ASSQTGTGELF
NA,TRBV7-2,TRBJ2-3,many,ASSLLSHSTDTQY
NA,TRBV6-6,TRBJ1-2,few,AGSPQGGYGYT
TRBD1,TRBV27,TRBJ2-5,few,ASSPGQDFQETQY
TRBD2,TRBV11-2,TRBJ2-3,NA,ASRDRPGLPTDTQY
NA,TRBV15,TRBJ2-5,NA,ATSRDRWGGAGETQY
NA,TRBV6-2/TRBV6-3,TRBJ1-5,few,ASSGGHYNQPQH
TRBD2,TRBV4-3,TRBJ2-2,NA,ASSQGLAVAGELF
TRBD2,TRBV20-1,TRBJ2-3,NA,SARSPSGGLTDTQY
NA,TRBV4-2,TRBJ1-1,NA,ASSQETGNTEAF
TRBD1,TRBV7-9,TRBJ2-7,few,ASSLRARQGAEEQY
NA,TRBV28,TRBJ1-1,many,ASSLHETEAF
NA,TRBV20-1,TRBJ2-3,NA,SANGPEGITDTQY
TRBD2,TRBV4-1,TRBJ2-7,NA,ASSQSPSGARIEQY
TRBD2,TRBV4-3,TRBJ2-3,few,ASSQDIPAGGRDTQY
NA,TRBV12-3/TRBV12-4,TRBJ1-3,few,ASSFGGASGNTIY
NA,TRBV7-8,TRBJ1-2,NA,ASSLAGGANYGYT
NA,TRBV20-1,TRBJ1-5,many,SARDDQPGQPQH
NA,TRBV15,TRBJ1-2,NA,ATSPVEGPYGYT
TRBD2,TRBV20-1,TRBJ2-1,NA,SALSGSIGNEQF
TRBD2,TRBV3-1,TRBJ2-3,NA,ASSQGGRGWLAGGLNTQY
NA,TRBV20-1,TRBJ2-3,NA,SAANRDTQY
TRBD1,TRBV6-2/TRBV6-3,TRBJ1-2,NA,ASRTPRGRFYGYT
TRBD1,TRBV27,TRBJ2-7,NA,ASSDGTGGFHEQY
NA,TRBV7-9,TRBJ1-4,many,ASSKGPAGANEKLF
NA,TRBV20-1,TRBJ2-1,NA,SARDTEKVYNEQF
TRBD1,TRBV5-5,TRBJ2-4,many,ASSLETGQGYLGY
NA,TRBV5-8,TRBJ2-5,NA,ASSTIGTAVQETQY
TRBD2,TRBV10-3,TRBJ2-5,NA,AIRESGGGGETQY
NA,TRBV27,TRBJ2-1,NA,ASRGISSYNEQF
TRBD2,TRBV11-2,TRBJ2-3,NA,ASSLGGEAGSSFHTQY
TRBD2,TRBV15,TRBJ2-7,few,ATSSERGPFYEQY
TRBD1,TRBV6-1,TRBJ1-1,NA,ASRTGWANTEAF
TRBD1,TRBV12-3/TRBV12-4,TRBJ2-2,many,ASSFRQGGAGELF
NA,TRBV12-3/TRBV12-4,TRBJ1-2,NA,ASSWGRQNYGYT
NA,TRBV6-2/TRBV6-3,TRBJ2-1,many,ASSYQGPTYNEQF